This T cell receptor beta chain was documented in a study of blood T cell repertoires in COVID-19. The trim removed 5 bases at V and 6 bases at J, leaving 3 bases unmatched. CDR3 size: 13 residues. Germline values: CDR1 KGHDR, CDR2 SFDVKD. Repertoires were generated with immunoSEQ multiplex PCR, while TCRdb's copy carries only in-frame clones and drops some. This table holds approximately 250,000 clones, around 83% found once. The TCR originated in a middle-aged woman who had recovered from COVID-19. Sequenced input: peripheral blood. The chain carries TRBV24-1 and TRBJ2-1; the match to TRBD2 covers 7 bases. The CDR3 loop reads CATSGTSGNEQFF. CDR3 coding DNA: TGTGCCACCAGTGGGACTAGTGGCAATGAGCAGTTCTTC.